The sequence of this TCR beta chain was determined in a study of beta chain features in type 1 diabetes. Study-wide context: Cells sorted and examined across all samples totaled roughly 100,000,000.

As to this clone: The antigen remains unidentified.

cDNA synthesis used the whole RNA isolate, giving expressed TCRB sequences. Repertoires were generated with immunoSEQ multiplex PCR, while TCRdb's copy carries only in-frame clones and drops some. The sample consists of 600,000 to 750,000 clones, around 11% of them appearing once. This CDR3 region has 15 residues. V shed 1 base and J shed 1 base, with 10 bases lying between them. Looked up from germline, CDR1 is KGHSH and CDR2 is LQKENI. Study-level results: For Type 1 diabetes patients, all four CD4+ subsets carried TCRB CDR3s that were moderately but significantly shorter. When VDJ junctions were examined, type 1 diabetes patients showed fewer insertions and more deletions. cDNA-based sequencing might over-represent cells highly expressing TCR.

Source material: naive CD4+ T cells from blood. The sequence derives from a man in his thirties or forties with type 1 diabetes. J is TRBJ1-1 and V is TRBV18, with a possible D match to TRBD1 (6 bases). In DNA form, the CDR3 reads TGTGCCAGCTCACCACGACAGGAAACGAACACTGAAGCTTTCTTT. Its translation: CASSPRQETNTEAFF.